This TCR beta chain comes out of a study of blood T cell repertoires in COVID-19. As for the study in general: Samples of COVID-19 (acute and convalescent) were obtained from the United States, Italy and Spain. In each case, the material was cDNA or gDNA derived from T cells, B-cell-depleted T cells, or PBMCs.

Assay used: immunoSEQ multiplex PCR; TCRdb lists only in-frame clones, some missing. The data show more than 300,000 clones, more than 70% seen once. The CDR3 runs 14 residues. Looked up from germline, CDR1 is MNHEY and CDR2 is SVGAGI. The germline V and J ends were trimmed by 6 bases and 7 bases, with 17 bases remaining between them. The cohort comprised adults aged roughly 18 to 95 years residing in some 24 US areas. Sequenced: PBMCs or T cells enriched from blood (not recorded which). V is TRBV6-5 and J is TRBJ2-3; weak D call: TRBD1 (5 bases). This TCR was recovered from a woman younger than 35 who had recovered from COVID-19. This CDR3 reads CASSDSQTMYTQYF. CDR3 DNA sequence: TGTGCCAGCAGCGACAGTCAAACGATGTATACGCAGTATTTT.